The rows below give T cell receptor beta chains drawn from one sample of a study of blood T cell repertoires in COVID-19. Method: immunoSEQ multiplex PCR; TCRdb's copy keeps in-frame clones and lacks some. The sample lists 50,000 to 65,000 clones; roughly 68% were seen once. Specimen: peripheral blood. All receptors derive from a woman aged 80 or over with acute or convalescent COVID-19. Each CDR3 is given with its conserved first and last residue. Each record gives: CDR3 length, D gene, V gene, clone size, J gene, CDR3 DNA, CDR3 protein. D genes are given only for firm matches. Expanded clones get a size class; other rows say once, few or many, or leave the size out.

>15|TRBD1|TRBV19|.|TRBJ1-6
TGTGCCAGTACTAAAGCCCAGGGGGTCGGTTCACCCCTCCACTTT
CASTKAQGVGSPLHF
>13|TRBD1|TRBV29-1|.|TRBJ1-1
TGCAGCGTCCTCGTTACAGGGGCCCCTGAAGCTTTCTTT
CSVLVTGAPEAFF
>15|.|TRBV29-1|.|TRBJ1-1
TGCAGCGTTGATACTTTGGGGAGTTCGAACACTGAAGCTTTCTTT
CSVDTLGSSNTEAFF
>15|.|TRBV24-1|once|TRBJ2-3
TGTGCCACCAGTCGGGGGGCCAAATTGGCGGATACGCAGTATTTT
CATSRGAKLADTQYF
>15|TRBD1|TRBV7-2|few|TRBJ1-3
TGTGCCAGCAGCAACAGGGGGCTCCAAGGAAACACCATATATTTT
CASSNRGLQGNTIYF
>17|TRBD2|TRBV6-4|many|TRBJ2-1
TGTGCCAGCAGTGGCCCCACAGGAGCGGGAGACTACAATGAGCAGTTCTTC
CASSGPTGAGDYNEQFF
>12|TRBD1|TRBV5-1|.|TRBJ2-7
TGCGCCAGCAGCTGGGGACAGGGCGAGCAGTACTTC
CASSWGQGEQYF
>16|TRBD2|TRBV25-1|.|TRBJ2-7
TGTGCCAGCAGTACCGTAGCGGGAGCGGGAGGGTACGAGCAGTACTTC
CASSTVAGAGGYEQYF
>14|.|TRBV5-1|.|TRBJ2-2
TGCGCCAGCAGCTTGGTTACGAACACCGGGGAGCTGTTTTTT
CASSLVTNTGELFF
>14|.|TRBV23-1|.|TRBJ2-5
TGCGCCAGCAGTCAACCCAGGGGTGCGGAGACCCAGTACTTC
CASSQPRGAETQYF
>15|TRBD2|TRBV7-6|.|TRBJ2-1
TGTGCCAGCAGCTTAGGGACTAGCGGGATAGGTGAGCAGTTCTTC
CASSLGTSGIGEQFF
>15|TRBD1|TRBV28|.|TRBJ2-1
TGTGCCAGCAGCCTTGGACAGGGTCTGGACAATGAGCAGTTCTTC
CASSLGQGLDNEQFF
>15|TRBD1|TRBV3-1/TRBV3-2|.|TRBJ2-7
TGTGCCAGCAGCGAAACAGGGGGCGGGACCTACGAGCAGTACTTC
CASSETGGGTYEQYF
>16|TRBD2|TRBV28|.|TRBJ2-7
TGTGCCAGCAGTATCGCGACTAGCGGGAGGGCCTACGAGCAGTACTTC
CASSIATSGRAYEQYF
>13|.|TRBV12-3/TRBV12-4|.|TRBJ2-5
TGTGCCAGCAGTTTATTCCAGCAAGAGACCCAGTACTTC
CASSLFQQETQYF
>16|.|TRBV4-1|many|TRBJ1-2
TGCGCCAGCAGCCAACCCGGTGGGGCGACAGGCTATGGCTACACCTTC
CASSQPGGATGYGYTF
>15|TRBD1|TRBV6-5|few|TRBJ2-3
TGTGCCAGCAGTCTCGGGACAGGGGGCACAGATACGCAGTATTTT
CASSLGTGGTDTQYF
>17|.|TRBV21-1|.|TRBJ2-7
TGTGCCAGCAGCAAAGGTGGGGTGACAGGGTATTCCTACGAGCAGTACTTC
CASSKGGVTGYSYEQYF
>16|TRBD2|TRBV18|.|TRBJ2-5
TGTGCCAGCTCACCACCGCGACTAGCGGGACAAGAGACCCAGTACTTC
CASSPPRLAGQETQYF
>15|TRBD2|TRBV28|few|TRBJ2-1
TGTGCCAGCAGTTCTCCTAGCGGGAGATTAAATGAGCAGTTCTTC
CASSSPSGRLNEQFF
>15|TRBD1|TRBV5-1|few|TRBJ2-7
TGCGCCAGCAGCTTGGGGGGGCAGGGGGCCCTCGAGCAGTACTTC
CASSLGGQGALEQYF
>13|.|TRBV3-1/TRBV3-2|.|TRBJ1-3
TGTGCCAGCAGCCAAGGGGCTGGCCCGGCCATATATTTT
CASSQGAGPAIYF
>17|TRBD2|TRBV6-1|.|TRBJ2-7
TGTGCCAGCAGTGCAGGACGACTAGCGGGAGGGCCGGGGGAGCAGTACTTC
CASSAGRLAGGPGEQYF
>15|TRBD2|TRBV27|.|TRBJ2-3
TGTGCCAGCAGTTTCCCGGGAGGTCCCACAGATACGCAGTATTTT
CASSFPGGPTDTQYF
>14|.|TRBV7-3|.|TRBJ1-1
TGTGCCAGCAGCATTTCCTCGGGGAACACTGAAGCTTTCTTT
CASSISSGNTEAFF
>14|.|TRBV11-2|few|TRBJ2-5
TGTGCCAGCAGCTTAGATGTTATCTCCCAGACCCAGTACTTC
CASSLDVISQTQYF
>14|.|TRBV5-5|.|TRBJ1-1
TGTGCCAGCAGCTTGGGCGCTCGGAGGACTGAAGCTTTCTTT
CASSLGARRTEAFF
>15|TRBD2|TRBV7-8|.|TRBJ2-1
TGTGCCAGCAGCCCCCGGGGGACTAGCAGCAATGAGCAGTTCTTC
CASSPRGTSSNEQFF
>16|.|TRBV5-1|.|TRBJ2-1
TGCGCCAGCAGCTTGGCCCCCAGCGGAGACTACAATGAGCAGTTCTTC
CASSLAPSGDYNEQFF
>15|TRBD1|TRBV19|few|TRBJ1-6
TGTGCCAGTAGCTCAACAGGGGATTTTAATTCACCCCTCCACTTT
CASSSTGDFNSPLHF
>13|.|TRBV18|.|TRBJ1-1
TGTGCCAGCTCACCAACAGGCGACACTGAAGCTTTCTTT
CASSPTGDTEAFF
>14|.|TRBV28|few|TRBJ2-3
TGTGCCAGCAGTTTAGAGGGTGCCACAGATACGCAGTATTTT
CASSLEGATDTQYF
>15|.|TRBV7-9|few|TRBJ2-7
TGTGCCAGCAGCGCCACTATAGTGGGCTCCTACGAGCAGTACTTC
CASSATIVGSYEQYF
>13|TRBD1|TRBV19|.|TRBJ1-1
TGTGCCAGTACCCACCTTCAGGGGGACCGAGCTTTCTTT
CASTHLQGDRAFF
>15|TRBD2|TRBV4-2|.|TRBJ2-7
TGTGCCAGCAGCCAACAGCGGGGGGCGGGATACGAGCAGTACTTC
CASSQQRGAGYEQYF
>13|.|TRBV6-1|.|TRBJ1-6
TGTGCCAGCAGTGAAGTGAGGAATTCACCCCTCCACTTT
CASSEVRNSPLHF
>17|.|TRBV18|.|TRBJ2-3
TGTGCCAGCTCATCCCGGGTGTCAGGGTTGGGCACAGATACGCAGTATTTT
CASSSRVSGLGTDTQYF
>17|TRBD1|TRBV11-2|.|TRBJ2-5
TGTGCCAGCAGTCCCCTTCAGGGGACAGGGGACCAAGAGACCCAGTACTTC
CASSPLQGTGDQETQYF
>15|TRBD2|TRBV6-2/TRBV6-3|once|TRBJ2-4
TGTGCCAGCAGCCCGACTAGCGGGGGACGAAACATTCAGTACTTC
CASSPTSGGRNIQYF
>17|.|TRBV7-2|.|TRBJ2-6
TGTGCCAGCAGCTTAGGCGGACTTCGCTCTGGGGCCAACGTCCTGACTTTC
CASSLGGLRSGANVLTF
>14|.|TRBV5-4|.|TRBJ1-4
TGTGCCAGCAGCTTGGCCGGGGTCGGAGAAAAACTGTTTTTT
CASSLAGVGEKLFF
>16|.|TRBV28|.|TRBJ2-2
TGTGCCAGCGGACCTTACAGGGACCAGAGTACCGGGGAGCTGTTTTTT
CASGPYRDQSTGELFF
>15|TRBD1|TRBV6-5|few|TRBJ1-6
TGTGCCAGCAGTACAGAGAGGGGGCGAAACTCACCCCTCCACTTT
CASSTERGRNSPLHF
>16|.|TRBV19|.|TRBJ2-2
TGTGCCAGTAGTATATCGATGGGGGGACGGACCGGGGAGCTGTTTTTT
CASSISMGGRTGELFF
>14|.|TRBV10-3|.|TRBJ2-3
TGTGCCATCAGTGAGAATGTACACACAGATACGCAGTATTTT
CAISENVHTDTQYF
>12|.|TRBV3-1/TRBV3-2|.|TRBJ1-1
TGTGCCAGCAGCGACAGGTTAACTGAAGCTTTCTTT
CASSDRLTEAFF
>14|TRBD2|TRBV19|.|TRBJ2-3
TGTGCCAGTAGTATCGGGACTAGCCCAGATACGCAGTATTTT
CASSIGTSPDTQYF
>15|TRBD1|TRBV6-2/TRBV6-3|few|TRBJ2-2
TGTGCCAGCAGTCGGACAGGGGCGAACACCGGGGAGCTGTTTTTT
CASSRTGANTGELFF
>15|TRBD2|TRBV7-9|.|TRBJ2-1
TGTGCCAGCAGCCTCGTAGCGGGAGGCTACAATGAGCAGTTCTTC
CASSLVAGGYNEQFF
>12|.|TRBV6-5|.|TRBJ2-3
TGTGCCAGCTCAGGGAATACAGATACGCAGTATTTT
CASSGNTDTQYF
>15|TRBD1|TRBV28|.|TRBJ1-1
TGTGCCAGCAGCCGCCCCGGGACAGGGAGGACTGAAGCTTTCTTT
CASSRPGTGRTEAFF
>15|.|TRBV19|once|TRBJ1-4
TGTGCCAGTAGCCCCACTGGACTGCAAAATGAAAAACTGTTTTTT
CASSPTGLQNEKLFF
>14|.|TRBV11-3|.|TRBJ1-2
TGTGCCAGCAGCCAAAGGTCGCGCGGGGATGGCTACACCTTC
CASSQRSRGDGYTF
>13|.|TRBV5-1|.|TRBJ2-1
TGCGCCAGCAGCCCGAGCTCCTACAATGAGCAGTTCTTC
CASSPSSYNEQFF
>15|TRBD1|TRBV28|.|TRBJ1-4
TGTGCCAGCAGGAAAAAGGGACAGCAAAATGAAAAACTGTTTTTT
CASRKKGQQNEKLFF
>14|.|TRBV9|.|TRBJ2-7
TGTGCCAGCAGTCAAGAGGCAGGGGGGTACGAGCAGTACTTC
CASSQEAGGYEQYF
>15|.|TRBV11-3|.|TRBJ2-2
TGTGCCAGCAGCTTAGGCCAGGGGACCACCGGGGAGCTGTTTTTT
CASSLGQGTTGELFF
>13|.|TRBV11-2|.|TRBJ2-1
TGTGCCAGCAGCTTGGACTCGTATAATGAGCAGTTCTTC
CASSLDSYNEQFF
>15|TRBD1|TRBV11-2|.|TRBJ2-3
TGTGCCAGCAGCTTAACAGGGGTGTCCACAGATACGCAGTATTTT
CASSLTGVSTDTQYF
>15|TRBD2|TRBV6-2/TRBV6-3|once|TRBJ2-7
TGTGCCAGCAGTAGGGAACTAGCGGGAAAATACGAGCAGTACTTC
CASSRELAGKYEQYF